The sequence of this T cell receptor (beta chain) was determined in a study of T-cell memory formation after mild COVID-19. Study results and caveats: Unconfirmed was the SARS-CoV-2 specificity of second-wave clones that peaked on day 37. Clones shrinking between day 15 and 85 showed a balanced CD4/CD8 split, and those that grew later tilted toward CD4+.

Worth noting for this clonotype: Antigen: not known.

TCR alpha and TCR beta cDNA libraries carrying sample barcodes and UMIs came from 5'RACE with constant-segment primers. TCRdb ran MiXCR on the 5' RACE reads and lists one entry per CDR3 protein. The sample contains about 440,000 distinct CDR3 sequences, about 20% of which appear only once. With V trimmed by 0 bases and J by 9 bases, 9 bases remained unmatched. The CDR3 contains 16 residues. CDR1 is SGHVS and CDR2 is FQNEAQ in the germline V gene. The specimen was PBMCs or a T cell subset sorted from them (not recorded which). The source is an adult woman who had mild COVID-19 (a few samples of this study predate the infection). Cell type and time point are not known. The rearrangement uses TRBV7-8 and TRBJ2-1, with TRBD2 identical over 9 bases. CDR3 bases: TGTGCCAGCAGCTTAGCGCGGATTGTAGCGGGAGTTGAGCAGTTCTTC. Translation: CASSLARIVAGVEQFF.